This T cell receptor beta chain was captured in a study of blood T cell repertoires in COVID-19. Study details: Acute and convalescent COVID-19 samples came from the United States, Italy and Spain. The analysed material was cDNA or gDNA that came from T cells, B-cell-depleted T cells, or PBMCs.

In the original processing: Estimation of nucleated cell counts was performed using reference gene primer amplification. Method: immunoSEQ multiplex PCR; TCRdb's copy keeps in-frame clones and lacks some. V and J calls and clone size follow that table, whereas D and trimming were derived from the DNA. The sample lists tens of thousands of clones, 68% occurring once. This TCR was recovered from a human donor in a cohort sampled during active COVID-19. Sample: peripheral blood.

The CDR3 nucleotides read TGTGCCAGCAGCTTCCCATATATGAGGACAGGCCGTAGCACAGATACGCAGTATTTT. This encodes CASSFPYMRTGRSTDTQYF. The chain links TRBV5-8 to TRBJ2-3, with 7 bases identical to TRBD1. V trimming: 2 bases; J trimming: 0 bases; junction bases outside the gene matches: 15. The CDR3 covers 19 residues. Germline lookup yields CDR1 SGHTS and CDR2 YDEGEE. The complete variable domain, with remaining parts taken from reference TRBV5-8 and TRBJ2-3, reads EAGVTQSPTHLIKTRGQQATLRCSPISGHTSVYWYQQALGLGLQFLLWYDEGEERNRGNFPPRFSGRQFPNYSSELNVNALELEDSALYLCASSFPYMRTGRSTDTQYFGPGTRLTVL.